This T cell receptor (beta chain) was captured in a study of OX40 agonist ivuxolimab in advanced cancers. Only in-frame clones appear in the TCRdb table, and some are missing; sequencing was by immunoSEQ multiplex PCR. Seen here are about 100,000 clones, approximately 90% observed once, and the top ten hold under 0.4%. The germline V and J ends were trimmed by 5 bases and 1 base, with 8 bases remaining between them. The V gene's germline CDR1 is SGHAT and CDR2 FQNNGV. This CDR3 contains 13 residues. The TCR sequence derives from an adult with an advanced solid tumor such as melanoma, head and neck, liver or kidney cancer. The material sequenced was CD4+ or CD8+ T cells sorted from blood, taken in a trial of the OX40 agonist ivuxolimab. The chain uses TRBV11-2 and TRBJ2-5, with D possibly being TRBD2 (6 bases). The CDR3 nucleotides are TGTGCCAGCAGCACGGGACTCCAAGAGACCCAGTACTTC. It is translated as CASSTGLQETQYF.